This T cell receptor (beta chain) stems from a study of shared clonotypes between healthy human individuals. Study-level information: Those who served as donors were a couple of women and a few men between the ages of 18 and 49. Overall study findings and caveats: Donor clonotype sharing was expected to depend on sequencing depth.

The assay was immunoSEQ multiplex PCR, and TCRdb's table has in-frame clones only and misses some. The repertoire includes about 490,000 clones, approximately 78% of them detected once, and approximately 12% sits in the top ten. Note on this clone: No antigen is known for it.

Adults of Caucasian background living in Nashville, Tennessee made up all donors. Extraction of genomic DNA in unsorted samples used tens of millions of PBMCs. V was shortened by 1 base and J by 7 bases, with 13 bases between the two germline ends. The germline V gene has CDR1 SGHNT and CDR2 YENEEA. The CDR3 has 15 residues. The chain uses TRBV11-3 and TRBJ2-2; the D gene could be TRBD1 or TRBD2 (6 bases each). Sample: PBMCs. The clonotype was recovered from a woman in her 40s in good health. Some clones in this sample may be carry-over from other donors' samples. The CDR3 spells CASSLATGANGELFF. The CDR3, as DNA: TGTGCCAGCAGCTTAGCCACGGGGGCGAACGGGGAGCTGTTTTTT.